What follows are 29 T cell receptor beta chains derived from one specimen sequenced in a study of cytomegalovirus exposure and HLA in healthy donors. Vbeta (60) and Jbeta (13) primers were used in the PCR. Libraries were prepared by immunoSEQ multiplex PCR; TCRdb keeps only in-frame clonotypes and omits some of them. The data show tens of thousands of clones, roughly three quarters seen once. The sequenced sample consisted of PBMCs. All receptors come from a young man in good health and CMV-seronegative.

There are a few counts of this clone. V and J are TRBV7-9 and TRBJ2-1, with 7 bases identical to TRBD2. The CDR3 extends over 14 amino acids. J was trimmed by 8 bases and V by 3 bases; bases with no gene match: 7. Germline assignment: CDR1 SEHNR and CDR2 FQNEAQ (reference sequence). This CDR3 reads CASSFTSAADEQFF. The CDR3 nucleotides read TGTGCCAGCAGCTTCACTAGCGCCGCGGATGAGCAGTTCTTC.

The chain links TRBV5-1 to TRBJ2-7, with 7 nucleotides matching TRBD1. Germline-derived CDR1 and CDR2 are SGHRS and YFSETQ. The J segment lost 5 bases and the V segment lost 0 bases, leaving 20 bases of the junction unmatched. The CDR3 contains 19 residues. DNA of the CDR3: TGCGCCAGCAGCTTGGCTCTGACAGGGAGCGATAGGGCGGTCCACGAGCAGTACTTC. Translation gives CASSLALTGSDRAVHEQYF. Variable domain in full (rest from reference TRBV5-1 and TRBJ2-7): KAGVTQTPRYLIKTRGQQVTLSCSPISGHRSVSWYQQTPGQGLQFLFEYFSETQRNKGNFPGRFSGRQFSNSRSEMNVSTLELGDSALYLCASSLALTGSDRAVHEQYFGPGTRLTVT.

The rearrangement links TRBV7-2 to TRBJ2-3; 8 positions match TRBD2. The V segment lost 6 bases and the J segment 3 bases; nucleotides outside the gene matches: 8. CDR3 length equals 15 residues. CDR1 is SGHTA, CDR2 FQGNSA, per germline. For the CDR3, the DNA is TGTGCCAGCAGAGAAGCGGGAGCTTTTACAGATACGCAGTATTTT. Protein sequence: CASREAGAFTDTQYF. Full variable domain (rest looked up from reference TRBV7-2 and TRBJ2-3): GAGVSQSPSNKVTEKGKDVELRCDPISGHTALYWYRQSLGQGLEFLIYFQGNSAPDKSGLPSDRFSAERTGGSVSTLTIQRTQQEDSAVYLCASREAGAFTDTQYFGPGTRLTVL.

Only a few counts were recorded for this clone. The J gene is TRBJ2-7, the V gene TRBV5-1; 7 nucleotides match TRBD2. The CDR3 covers 15 residues. The junction had 5 bases not matched to a gene; V was cut back by 0 bases and J by 2 bases. Germline V gene data show CDR1 as SGHRS and CDR2 as YFSETQ. CDR3 residues: CASSLAPSGAYEQYF. CDR3 bases: TGCGCCAGCAGCTTGGCCCCTAGCGGTGCCTACGAGCAGTACTTC.

The J gene is TRBJ2-7, the V gene TRBV5-1; D may be TRBD2 (7 bases). This CDR3 is built from 16 residues. The V end was cut by 0 bases, the J end by 2 bases, with 15 bases between. CDR1 SGHRS and CDR2 YFSETQ come from the germline V gene. The CDR3 loop is CASSLVGGHRAYEQYF. The CDR3 DNA reads as TGCGCCAGCAGCTTGGTGGGGGGGCACCGGGCCTACGAGCAGTACTTC. Full variable domain (missing parts from reference TRBV5-1 and TRBJ2-7): KAGVTQTPRYLIKTRGQQVTLSCSPISGHRSVSWYQQTPGQGLQFLFEYFSETQRNKGNFPGRFSGRQFSNSRSEMNVSTLELGDSALYLCASSLVGGHRAYEQYFGPGTRLTVT.

CDR3 nucleotide sequence: TGTGCCAGTTCCCCCCCCCGAGGGGGCTACGAGCAGTACTTC. This sequence encodes CASSPPRGGYEQYF. This sequence joins TRBV18 and TRBJ2-7, with D perhaps matching TRBD1 (6 bases). The CDR3 is made up of 14 amino acids. Germline lookup yields CDR1 KGHSH and CDR2 LQKENI. V was clipped by 9 bases and J by 3 bases, with 18 bases between them.

The V call is TRBV18, the J call TRBJ2-3; D perhaps matches TRBD1 (6 bases). The CDR3 totals 13 residues. Trimming pared 1 base from V and 4 bases from J, leaving 6 bases between. The germline gives CDR1 KGHSH, CDR2 LQKENI. For the CDR3, the DNA is TGTGCCAGCTCACCACAGGGGGCAGATACGCAGTATTTT. Translation gives CASSPQGADTQYF.

The chain recombines TRBV15 with TRBJ2-7, with TRBD1 matching over 8 bases. V trimming: 1 base; J trimming: 3 bases; junction bases outside the gene matches: 8. Germline lookup yields CDR1 LNHNV and CDR2 YYDKDF (reference sequence). The CDR3 is 16 amino acids. CDR3 sequence: CATSRGSGQEHYEQYF. CDR3 nucleotide sequence: TGTGCCACCAGCAGAGGTTCGGGACAGGAACACTACGAGCAGTACTTC.

A single count supports this clone. The chain recombines TRBV28 with TRBJ1-2; D remains unclear. The length of the CDR3 is 16 residues. Germline-derived CDR1 and CDR2 are MDHEN and SYDVKM. Trimming pared 4 bases from V and 9 bases from J, leaving 24 bases between. CDR3 in DNA: TGTGCCAGCAGTTACCCCTCAGAAGGGTCCGGGATGAGCTACACCTTC. Its translation is CASSYPSEGSGMSYTF.

The J gene is TRBJ2-2, the V gene TRBV10-2; 10 bases match TRBD1. The trim removed 6 bases at V and 4 bases at J, leaving 5 bases unmatched. Germline assignment: CDR1 WSHSY and CDR2 SAAADI. The CDR3 has 15 amino acids. In DNA form, the CDR3 reads TGCGCCAGCAGAGCCGGGACAGGGGTCACCGGGGAGCTGTTTTTT. This sequence encodes CASRAGTGVTGELFF.

The genes are TRBV5-1 and TRBJ2-5; D remains unclear. The better agreement between TRBJ2-7 and the DNA end casts doubt on the J call. The CDR3 consists of 14 residues. The germline gives CDR1 SGHRS, CDR2 YFSETQ. This CDR3 reads CASSLGDNSYEQYF. The CDR3 DNA sequence: TGCGCCAGCAGCTTGGGCGACAACTCCTACGAGCAGTACTTC.

CDR3 DNA: TGTGCCAGCAGCCTCGGCGGGGGGACAGCGGGCTACACCTTC. The encoded protein is CASSLGGGTAGYTF. The rearrangement uses TRBV7-2 and TRBJ1-2, with 7 positions matching TRBD1. Germline CDR1 and CDR2: SGHTA and FQGNSA. This CDR3 is built from 14 residues. Trimming removed 5 bases from V and 8 bases from J; junction bases left unmatched: 11. The whole variable domain, remainder taken from reference TRBV7-2 and TRBJ1-2, is GAGVSQSPSNKVTEKGKDVELRCDPISGHTALYWYRQSLGQGLEFLIYFQGNSAPDKSGLPSDRFSAERTGGSVSTLTIQRTQQEDSAVYLCASSLGGGTAGYTFGSGTRLTVV.

The V and J genes are TRBV10-3 and TRBJ2-7, with TRBD1 identical over 9 bases. Per germline, CDR1 ENHRY and CDR2 SYGVKD. Losses at the gene ends were 7 bases for V and 2 bases for J; bases not matched to a gene: 6. The length of the CDR3 is 14 residues. CDR3 DNA sequence: TGTGCCATCACTGGGACAGGGCCCCCCTACGAGCAGTACTTC. Its protein product is CAITGTGPPYEQYF.

This rearrangement joins TRBV9 to TRBJ2-4; 8 positions agree with TRBD1. The ends lost 0 bases at V and 3 bases at J; junction bases unmatched: 5. The CDR3 runs to 16 residues. The germline V gene has CDR1 SGDLS and CDR2 YYNGEE. The CDR3 protein is CASSVEDRVGKNIQYF. The CDR3 coding sequence is TGTGCCAGCAGCGTAGAGGACAGGGTAGGCAAAAACATTCAGTACTTC.

Regarding this clone: One end of the junction does not line up with germline, which may come from a read error. Other nucleotide sequences in the sample specify the same CDR3. The chain uses TRBV7-9 and TRBJ2-7; no clear D gene. CDR1 SEHNR and CDR2 FQNEAQ come from the germline V gene (reference sequence). The CDR3 runs 11 residues. CDR3 nucleotides: TGTTCCAGCAGCCTGTACAACGAGCAGTACTTC. Protein product: CSSSLYNEQYF.

The rearrangement uses TRBV7-2 and TRBJ2-3; D remains ambiguous. Germline V gene data show CDR1 as SGHTA and CDR2 as FQGNSA. V shed 1 base and J shed 1 base, with 12 bases lying between them. The CDR3 sequence is 16 residues long. The CDR3 loop reads CASSLVPGMGTDTQYF. In nucleotides, the CDR3 is TGTGCCAGCAGCTTAGTTCCGGGTATGGGCACAGATACGCAGTATTTT.

J is TRBJ2-3 and V is TRBV9; TRBD1 matches at 7 bases. Trimming at V came to 3 bases and at J to 2 bases, leaving 9 bases not matched to a gene. CDR1 and CDR2 from the germline V gene are SGDLS and YYNGEE. CDR3 size: 16 residues. The chain's CDR3 is CASSANRGWDTDTQYF. The CDR3 region has the DNA TGTGCCAGCAGCGCCAACAGGGGATGGGACACAGATACGCAGTATTTT.

The chain links TRBV6-5 to TRBJ1-2; weak D call: TRBD1 (6 bases). Germline V gene data show CDR1 as MNHEY and CDR2 as SVGAGI. Trimming took 5 bases from V and 4 from J, leaving 14 bases between them. CDR3 size: 14 residues. The chain's CDR3 is CASSTGIASYGYTF. The CDR3 DNA is TGTGCCAGCAGTACAGGGATTGCTTCCTATGGCTACACCTTC.

This chain connects TRBV7-8 to TRBJ1-5; no clear D gene. The V end was cut by 5 bases, the J end by 6 bases, with 17 bases between. Germline V gives CDR1 SGHVS, CDR2 FQNEAQ. This CDR3 spans 15 amino acids. CDR3: CASSPERLMGQPQHF. The DNA of the CDR3 is TGTGCCAGCAGCCCGGAGAGGTTGATGGGTCAGCCCCAGCATTTT. Full variable domain (remainder filled in from reference TRBV7-8 and TRBJ1-5): GAGVSQSPRYKVAKRGQDVALRCDPISGHVSLFWYQQALGQGPEFLTYFQNEAQLDKSGLPSDRFFAERPEGSVSTLKIQRTQQEDSAVYLCASSPERLMGQPQHFGDGTRLSIL.

This clone was observed once. The chain links TRBV10-3 to TRBJ1-2; D is ambiguous. The CDR3 sequence is 15 residues long. The germline V gene encodes CDR1 ENHRY and CDR2 SYGVKD. The ends were cut back, 3 bases at V and 6 bases at J, with 17 bases in the middle. The CDR3 loop is CAISEPEEGADGYTF. CDR3 in DNA: TGTGCCATCAGTGAACCCGAGGAGGGCGCAGATGGCTACACCTTC.

V usage is TRBV15 and J usage is TRBJ2-5; no firm D call. This CDR3 is built from 17 residues. V was cut by 0 bases and J by 2 bases, with 16 bases left in between. From germline, CDR1 is LNHNV and CDR2 YYDKDF (reference sequence). The CDR3 region has the DNA TGTGCCACCAGCAGAGAACCCCCCTTCACCGAGCAAGAGACCCAGTACTTC. Translated, it gives CATSREPPFTEQETQYF.

The CDR3 loop reads CASSQDLGDRAIGYTF. The CDR3 bases are TGCGCCAGCAGCCAAGATTTGGGGGACAGGGCGATTGGCTACACCTTC. The rearrangement joins TRBV4-3 to TRBJ1-2; 9 nucleotides agree with TRBD1. Germline loops: CDR1 LGHNA, CDR2 YSLEER. The CDR3 runs 16 residues. Trimming took 0 bases from V and 7 from J; bases not matched to a gene: 9.

This clone was found once. CDR3 nucleotides: TGTGCCAGCAGCCACAGGGAATCGGCCAAAAACATTCAGTACTTC. The encoded protein is CASSHRESAKNIQYF. V and J are TRBV7-2 and TRBJ2-4, with a possible D match to TRBD1 (6 bases). The CDR3 covers 15 residues. Germline V lookup: CDR1 SGHTA, CDR2 FQGNSA. Trimming pared 5 bases from V and 1 base from J, leaving 12 bases between.

This chain joins TRBV30 and TRBJ1-1, with 10 bases matching TRBD1. The CDR3 extends over 13 amino acids. Unmatched junction bases numbered 11, after V lost 3 bases and J lost 13 bases. Germline V gene sequence: CDR1 GTSNPN, CDR2 SVGIG (reference sequence). The CDR3 sequence: CAWSLQDRGFDFF. Here the CDR3 DNA reads TGTGCCTGGAGCCTACAGGACAGGGGGTTTGATTTCTTT. The variable domain in full, with the rest retrieved from reference TRBV30 and TRBJ1-1, is SQTIHQWPATLVQPVGSPLSLECTVEGTSNPNLYWYRQAAGRGLQLLFYSVGIGQISSEVPQNLSASRPQDRQFILSSKKLLLSDSGFYLCAWSLQDRGFDFFGQGTRLTVV.

The CDR3 DNA follows: TGCGCCAGCAGCCCCGGACTGCCTGGGGAGACCCAGTACTTC. This codes for CASSPGLPGETQYF. The chain joins TRBV5-1 to TRBJ2-5; D might be TRBD2 (5 bases). The germline CDR1 and CDR2 sequences are SGHRS and YFSETQ. This CDR3 is 14 amino acids long. V was shortened by 4 bases and J by 5 bases, with 15 bases between the two germline ends.

This clone showed up just once. This chain uses TRBV18 with TRBJ2-7, with D perhaps TRBD1 (6 bases). Trimming took off 3 bases at V and 2 bases at J, with 14 bases between the two ends. Germline V gives CDR1 KGHSH, CDR2 LQKENI. The CDR3 has 15 amino acids. The CDR3 reads CASSPQTGRAYEQYF. The DNA of the CDR3 is TGTGCCAGCTCACCCCAGACAGGTAGGGCCTACGAGCAGTACTTC.

The V gene is TRBV7-8, the J gene TRBJ2-7, with D tentatively TRBD1 (5 bases). CDR3 size: 17 residues. From germline, CDR1 is SGHVS and CDR2 FQNEAQ. Trimming stripped 1 base from V and 2 bases from J, with 18 bases between. The CDR3 reads CASSLEGSTAAAYEQYF. The CDR3 bases are TGTGCCAGCAGCTTAGAAGGATCGACAGCCGCCGCCTACGAGCAGTACTTC.

V and J are TRBV21-1 and TRBJ1-6. TRBV21-1 is a recognized pseudogene. CDR3 length: 16 amino acids. The DNA of the CDR3 is TGTGCCAGCAGCAAACCGGGACTCCTGGTGGGGTCACCCCTCCACTTT. Translated, it gives CASSKPGLLVGSPLHF.

The chain has TRBV7-6 and TRBJ2-3; 7 bases agree with TRBD1. The CDR3 sequence is 15 residues long. CDR1 is SGHVS and CDR2 is FNYEAQ in the germline V gene. Germline trimming cut 5 bases from V and 0 bases from J; bases unmatched to any gene: 5. The CDR3, as DNA: TGTGCCAGCAGCCCGGGACAGACTAGCACAGATACGCAGTATTTT. Translated, it gives CASSPGQTSTDTQYF.